The present T cell receptor (beta chain) was sequenced within a study of human T cells and chemical hapten exposure. Study details: Per-sample TCR yields varied mainly from small pooled library volume differences.

Individual cDNA molecules each carried unique molecular identifiers attached by the library. TCRdb re-called the RACE reads with MiXCR, one entry per CDR3 protein. Of 35,000 to 55,000 distinct CDR3 sequences listed, about 4% are singletons. J lost 8 bases, V lost 4 bases, and 10 bases had no gene match. The CDR3 has 14 amino acids. Germline V gene data show CDR1 as DFQATT and CDR2 as SNEGSKA (reference sequence). In regard to this clonotype: Its antigen is not known.

The time point is: healthy volunteer bleed at 6 weeks. Blood, whole and unfractionated, served as the source for total RNA extraction. Study outcomes and limitations: The study found that DPC sensitization did not change TCRs above 1 in 1000 frequency.

The chain combines TRBV20-1 with TRBJ1-2; 10 bases fit TRBD1. The origin of this receptor is a human donor in good health. Some clones in this sample may be carry-over from other donors' samples. What was sequenced was whole blood. CDR3 sequence reads: CSATPGQGRAGYTF. The CDR3 DNA reads TGCAGTGCTACTCCGGGACAGGGGAGGGCAGGCTACACCTTC.